This TCR beta chain comes out of a study of blood T cell repertoires in COVID-19. Study as a whole: Samples taken during acute and convalescent COVID-19 were collected in the United States, Italy and Spain. PBMCs, B-cell-depleted T cells, or T cells were the source of the cDNA or gDNA that made up the material.

In this sample, this clone turned up a few times. In the original analysis: Using reference gene primer amplification, nucleated cell counts were estimated. Data came from immunoSEQ multiplex PCR; TCRdb stores just in-frame clones and leaves some out. V, J and clone size were drawn from that table, and D and trimming were deduced from the DNA. This sample yields 100,000 to 130,000 clones, of which roughly four fifths are seen a single time; under 5% belongs to the top ten. Trimming cost V 1 base and J 5 bases, with 18 bases left between them. CDR3 length: 18 residues. Germline CDR1 SGHVS, CDR2 FQNEAQ.

This receptor was identified in a woman in her 70s with acute or convalescent COVID-19. V gene TRBV7-8 combines with J gene TRBJ1-6; maybe TRBD1 (5 bases). Sequences were obtained from peripheral blood. The DNA of the CDR3 is TGTGCCAGCAGCTTAGATCCCGGACACCCTTCTAATAATTCACCCCTCCACTTT. Translation: CASSLDPGHPSNNSPLHF.